Listed below are T cell receptor beta chains from one sample, sequenced in a study of T-cell reconstitution after alpha-beta-depleted transplantation in children. TCRdb called the PCR reads again in MiXCR, with one record for every CDR3 protein. The repertoire holds nearly 350,000 distinct CDR3 sequences, with around 15% as singletons. Specimen: PBMCs, mostly from graft donor cells, collected 360 days after TCRalphabeta/CD19-depleted stem cell transplant. The receptor set was obtained from a male patient under 10 years old who had a stem cell transplant for acute lymphoblastic leukemia, so the T cells may come from the graft donor. Each CDR3 is given without its conserved first and last residue.

len	v_gene	j_gene	CDR3aa
11	TRBV9	TRBJ2-5	ASSVGRRETQY
10	TRBV6-5	TRBJ2-3	ASVSTGDTQY
11	TRBV4-1	TRBJ2-7	ASARDLRDEQY
14	TRBV4-1	TRBJ1-1	ASSQVYLARQLEAF
13	TRBV7-9	TRBJ2-3	ASSPRVRGTDTQY
14	TRBV29-1	TRBJ2-1	SVGPLTSGDYNEQF
14	TRBV7-2	TRBJ2-1	ASSLQPTSSYNEQF
12	TRBV2	TRBJ2-4	ASSERVQSNIQY
14	TRBV2	TRBJ2-2	ASSVNRGRDTGELF
10	TRBV20-1	TRBJ2-7	SASRGSYEQY
12	TRBV7-2	TRBJ2-7	ASSTTGLLYEQY
16	TRBV7-8	TRBJ2-2	ASSPRLAGGAGTGELF
10	TRBV20-1	TRBJ2-1	SAGATTNEQF
13	TRBV12-3/TRBV12-4	TRBJ1-2	ASNPGPPQTYGYT
13	TRBV4-1	TRBJ2-1	ASSHPGLALNEQF
12	TRBV20-1	TRBJ1-1	SASPLTGDREAF
15	TRBV7-8	TRBJ1-2	ASSLGPELGGGYGYT
13	TRBV5-5	TRBJ2-7	ASSSPGQGWSEQY
13	TRBV25-1	TRBJ2-2	ASSESAGGTGELF
17	TRBV27	TRBJ1-5	ASSFAGLGGASPNQPQH
13	TRBV6-5	TRBJ2-2	ASSYTGGRTGELF
13	TRBV11-2	TRBJ2-5	ASSPWDRGKETQY
12	TRBV9	TRBJ2-2	ASSKGRTPGELF
11	TRBV16	TRBJ1-4	ASSQSNREKLF
13	TRBV4-3	TRBJ2-7	ASSQEATVYYEQY
12	TRBV7-7	TRBJ2-5	ASSPLAGQQTQY
11	TRBV29-1	TRBJ2-7	SVDRGGGNEQY
13	TRBV9	TRBJ2-5	ASSVDASGLETQY
12	TRBV7-3	TRBJ2-1	ASSSSGRPNEQF
14	TRBV7-2	TRBJ2-3	ASSLMPSGSADTQY
11	TRBV20-1	TRBJ2-7	SASRDRAYEQY
14	TRBV15	TRBJ2-2	ATSRRLAGGSGELF
12	TRBV6-5	TRBJ2-3	ASSYSVGTDTQY
9	TRBV28	TRBJ2-7	ASSLLYEQY
11	TRBV29-1	TRBJ1-1	SVKDRVYTEAF
12	TRBV12-3/TRBV12-4	TRBJ1-1	ASSIRGMNTEAF
12	TRBV6-2/TRBV6-3	TRBJ2-5	ASISSVLKETQY
15	TRBV25-1	TRBJ2-5	ASSETGPKVSQETQY
12	TRBV11-2	TRBJ2-1	ASSFGAPLGEQF
15	TRBV7-9	TRBJ1-6	ASSLVPSTDGDSPLH
12	TRBV9	TRBJ1-1	ASSVLAGSTEAF
18	TRBV6-2/TRBV6-3	TRBJ2-1	ASSYRTGTSGRIAYNEQF
13	TRBV20-1	TRBJ2-7	SAKRPGLPTYEQY
12	TRBV12-3/TRBV12-4	TRBJ2-1	ASSLGGRIGEQF
10	TRBV28	TRBJ2-7	ASSLLGYEQY
13	TRBV4-3	TRBJ1-4	ASSQEGATNEKLF
9	TRBV20-1	TRBJ2-1	SARAGTEQF
11	TRBV20-1	TRBJ1-5	SWDRGLNQPQH
13	TRBV7-3	TRBJ2-1	ASSLVTSAYNEQF
10	TRBV6-6	TRBJ2-5	ASSQNQETQY
15	TRBV28	TRBJ2-7	ASSRRTSGMGPYEQY
16	TRBV12-3/TRBV12-4	TRBJ2-7	ASSPGTSGIEIGYEQY